This T cell receptor (beta chain) was found in a study of OX40 agonist ivuxolimab in advanced cancers. Background on the study: Prior therapy, whether anti-PD-1, anti-PD-L1 or anti-CTLA-4, was allowed, and approximately 37% had some. Points from the study as a whole: Normalized T-cell clonal expansion was also low in a subset of nonresponders. Fewer expanded clones were found on average in CD4+ than in CD8+ T cells.

CDR3 length: 13 amino acids. Per the germline V gene, CDR1 is GTSNPN and CDR2 is SVGIG (reference sequence). On this clone: Its antigen is still unknown. Germline and junction disagree at one end, which may indicate a read error.

TCRdb keeps only in-frame clones here, not all; method: immunoSEQ multiplex PCR. The sample holds roughly 110,000 clones, approximately 90% seen once. Patients who had autoimmune disease history or got systemic immunosuppression were left out. The J gene is TRBJ1-4, the V gene TRBV30; TRBD1 matches 10 bases. Material: CD4+ or CD8+ T cells sorted from blood, obtained in a trial of the OX40 agonist ivuxolimab. This TCR was sampled from an adult with an advanced solid tumor such as melanoma, head and neck, liver or kidney cancer. The CDR3 region is CAGRGQGNEKLFF. In nucleotides, the CDR3 is TGTGCCGGGAGGGGACAGGGGAATGAAAAACTGTTTTTT.